These 27 T cell receptor beta chains share one sample of origin, sequenced in a study of response to subunit inactivated influenza vaccine. In TCRdb, the RT-PCR reads were re-called with MiXCR into one record per CDR3 protein. The sample lists 650,000 to 800,000 distinct CDR3 sequences, roughly 20% occurring once. Sequenced material: PBMCs from blood, taken roughly 5 days after vaccination. These receptors all stem from a man in his fifties or sixties who received an inactivated influenza vaccine.

This clonotype occurred a few times. J is TRBJ1-4 and V is TRBV29-1; no reliable D call. V dropped 5 bases and J dropped 3 bases, with 13 bases sitting between them. This CDR3 has 14 amino acids. CDR1 SQVTM and CDR2 ANQGSEA come from the germline V gene. DNA of the CDR3: TGCAGCGTTAGGTCGGCAGAGGCTAATGAAAAACTGTTTTTT. It yields the protein CSVRSAEANEKLFF.

For the CDR3, the DNA is TGTGCCAGCAGTCGCGAACAGGGGAGGAATTCACCCCTCCACTTT. Its protein product is CASSREQGRNSPLHF. The chain joins TRBV7-6 to TRBJ1-6; 7 bases align to TRBD1. This CDR3 has 15 residues. The V gene end was trimmed by 6 bases and the J gene end by 7 bases; junction bases not matched to a gene: 9. Germline V CDR1 and CDR2: SGHVS, FNYEAQ.

On this clonotype itself: The junction differs from germline at one of its ends, possibly a read error. The CDR3 here is CAISDSVNTGNTIYF. The CDR3 bases are TGTGCCATCTCCGACTCAGTCAACACTGGGAACACCATATATTTT. The chain uses TRBV10-3 and TRBJ1-3; no clear D gene. From germline, CDR1 is ENHRY and CDR2 SYGVKD. The CDR3 totals 15 residues.

This clonotype showed up just a few times. The genes are TRBV11-2 and TRBJ1-2; D is unresolved. The ends were cut back, 0 bases at V and 5 bases at J, with 10 bases in the middle. The CDR3 has 14 residues. Germline values: CDR1 SGHAT, CDR2 FQNNGV. In nucleotides, the CDR3 is TGTGCCAGCAGCTTAGAGGAAGGAGGATATGGCTACACCTTC. Its translation is CASSLEEGGYGYTF.

The sample holds a few counts of this clonotype. This chain joins TRBV12-3 or TRBV12-4 and TRBJ1-5; 11 bases fit TRBD1. The CDR3 is made up of 16 amino acids. V shed 5 bases, J shed 6 bases, and the junction held 9 bases outside the gene matches. The CDR3 is CASSLWTGGQGQPQHF. The CDR3 bases are TGTGCCAGCAGTCTGTGGACAGGGGGCCAGGGTCAGCCCCAGCATTTT.

This chain links TRBV29-1 with TRBJ2-5; no definite D call. This CDR3 region has 14 residues. CDR1 SQVTM and CDR2 ANQGSEA come from the germline V gene. The V end lost 0 bases, the J end lost 3 bases, and 11 bases lay between the germline ends. The CDR3 DNA reads as TGCAGCGTTGAAGATCTCGTAGTCGAAGAGACCCAGTACTTC. It yields the protein CSVEDLVVEETQYF.

This clonotype has a handful of counts. This chain links TRBV3-1 with TRBJ2-1, with D hard to call. The CDR3 is made up of 13 amino acids. V shed 3 bases and J shed 7 bases, with 10 bases lying between them. The germline gives CDR1 LGHDT, CDR2 YNNKEL (reference sequence). The CDR3 DNA is TGTGCCAGCAGCCACGGCCCGAGGAATGAGCAGTTCTTC. It specifies CASSHGPRNEQFF.

This chain joins TRBV25-1 and TRBJ1-1, with D possibly being TRBD1 (6 bases). Germline values: CDR1 MGHDK, CDR2 SYGVNS. Trimming removed 2 bases from V and 4 bases from J, with 26 bases in between. The CDR3 runs 19 residues. Here the CDR3 DNA reads TGTGCCAGCAGTGAAAGGGGTGACAGGATGGGTTACGTGGGCACTGAAGCTTTCTTT. As protein: CASSERGDRMGYVGTEAFF.

The table lists this clonotype with many counts. The chain combines TRBV12-3 or TRBV12-4 with TRBJ2-7, with D uncertain. The germline V and J ends were trimmed by 6 bases and 0 bases, with 9 bases remaining between them. The CDR3 is 13 amino acids. The CDR3 protein is CASSRLSSYEQYF. Here the CDR3 DNA reads TGTGCCAGCAGCCGCTTGTCCTCCTACGAGCAGTACTTC.

This clonotype was seen at least ten times. The chain employs TRBV20-1 and TRBJ1-2; the match to TRBD1 covers 8 bases. The CDR3 has 13 amino acids. The junction had 7 bases not matched to a gene; V was cut back by 4 bases and J by 6 bases. The germline V gene has CDR1 DFQATT and CDR2 SNEGSKA (reference sequence). Here the CDR3 reads CSAMGQGADGYTF. The CDR3 nucleotides are TGCAGTGCTATGGGCCAGGGGGCCGATGGCTACACCTTC.

The chain employs TRBV7-9 and TRBJ1-3; D may be TRBD1 (5 bases). The CDR3 runs to 15 residues. CDR1 and CDR2 from the germline V gene are SEHNR and FQNEAQ (reference sequence). V lost 6 bases, J lost 4 bases, and 16 bases lay in between. The CDR3 loop is CASRKLAGRGNTIYF. The CDR3, as DNA: TGTGCCAGCAGAAAGTTGGCAGGGCGAGGAAACACCATATATTTT.

This clonotype has only a few counts. The chain uses TRBV11-2 and TRBJ2-4, with D perhaps assigned TRBD1 or TRBD2 (5 bases each). The CDR3 totals 16 residues. Trimming left V 5 bases short and J 0 bases short, with 14 bases between. Germline V gene data show CDR1 as SGHAT and CDR2 as FQNNGV. The CDR3 coding sequence is TGTGCCAGCAGCAAGCGGACAAACCTAGCCAAAAACATTCAGTACTTC. This sequence encodes CASSKRTNLAKNIQYF.

This clonotype was counted only a few times. V is TRBV10-3 and J is TRBJ1-5, with D possibly TRBD1 on 6 matching bases. The CDR3 totals 13 residues. V was clipped by 5 bases and J by 3 bases, with 8 bases between them. The germline V gene encodes CDR1 ENHRY and CDR2 SYGVKD. The CDR3 here is CAISQGPNQPQHF. CDR3 sequence (DNA): TGTGCCATCAGTCAGGGGCCCAATCAGCCCCAGCATTTT.

The chain recombines TRBV6-6 with TRBJ2-7; D remains ambiguous. The CDR3 is 12 amino acids. V was shortened by 6 bases and J by 2 bases, with 8 bases between the two germline ends. CDR1 and CDR2 from the germline V gene are MNHNY and SVGAGI (reference sequence). The CDR3 spells CASSEAAYEQYF. DNA of the CDR3: TGTGCCAGCAGCGAGGCGGCCTACGAGCAGTACTTC.

This chain joins TRBV24-1 and TRBJ2-7; no firm D call. This CDR3 has 15 amino acids. Germline V gives CDR1 KGHDR, CDR2 SFDVKD. The V end was cut by 0 bases, the J end by 1 base, with 9 bases between. The DNA of the CDR3 is TGTGCCACCAGTGATTTGGCGCAAACTTCCTACGAGCAGTACTTC. This encodes CATSDLAQTSYEQYF.

Ten or more counts support this clonotype. V gene TRBV29-1 combines with J gene TRBJ2-5; 8 bases match TRBD2. Germline CDR1 reads SQVTM; CDR2 reads ANQGSEA. The CDR3 consists of 13 residues. Unmatched junction bases numbered 6, after V lost 6 bases and J lost 3 bases. The chain's CDR3 is CSVDGTREETQYF. The CDR3 nucleotides read TGCAGCGTGGACGGGACTAGAGAAGAGACCCAGTACTTC.

This clonotype occurred many times. The chain combines TRBV29-1 with TRBJ2-1; TRBD1 aligns across 7 bases. This CDR3 comprises 12 residues. With 7 bases clipped from V and 5 bases from J, the junction kept 5 bases outside the gene matches. Looked up from germline, CDR1 is SQVTM and CDR2 is ANQGSEA. The CDR3 region is CSAGQVNNEQFF. DNA of the CDR3: TGCAGCGCTGGACAGGTTAACAATGAGCAGTTCTTC.

This clonotype has at least ten counts. CDR3 DNA sequence: TGTGCCAGCAGCCAAGAAGGGAGGGAGGCAGATACGCAGTATTTT. This codes for CASSQEGREADTQYF. This chain joins TRBV4-2 and TRBJ2-3, with 7 bases fitting TRBD2. The length of the CDR3 is 15 residues. The germline CDR1 and CDR2 sequences are LGHNA and YNFKEQ. Trimming took 0 bases from V and 4 from J; bases not matched to a gene: 4.

This clonotype was seen only a few times. This chain joins TRBV29-1 and TRBJ1-4, with a tentative D call TRBD1 (6 bases). The V end lost 5 bases, the J end lost 0 bases, and 10 bases lay between the germline ends. Germline V gives CDR1 SQVTM, CDR2 ANQGSEA. The CDR3 loop spans 14 amino acids. DNA of the CDR3: TGCAGCGTTCGCAGGGGCACAACTAATGAAAAACTGTTTTTT. This codes for CSVRRGTTNEKLFF.

J is TRBJ2-1 and V is TRBV5-1, with a possible D match to TRBD2 (5 bases). Germline-derived CDR1 and CDR2 are SGHRS and YFSETQ. This CDR3 is built from 14 residues. Trimming took off 2 bases at V and 15 bases at J, with 21 bases between the two ends. This CDR3 is CASSFNLGREVGFF. The CDR3, as DNA: TGCGCCAGCAGCTTTAATCTGGGCCGGGAAGTGGGGTTCTTC.

This clonotype was observed a handful of times. The chain combines TRBV15 with TRBJ2-7; 13 nucleotides align to TRBD2. CDR1 and CDR2 from the germline V gene are LNHNV and YYDKDF (reference sequence). Trimming cost V 4 bases and J 6 bases; bases outside gene matches: 6. The CDR3 extends over 15 amino acids. The chain's CDR3 is CATSTGLAGRGEQYF. CDR3 DNA sequence: TGTGCCACCAGCACGGGACTAGCGGGACGGGGCGAGCAGTACTTC.

V is TRBV4-3 and J is TRBJ1-2, with D tentatively TRBD1 (5 bases). CDR1 LGHNA and CDR2 YSLEER come from the germline V gene. V was shortened by 4 bases and J by 4 bases, with 13 bases between the two germline ends. This CDR3 comprises 14 residues. CDR3 protein: CASSRDSSFYGYTF. The DNA of the CDR3 is TGCGCCAGCAGCCGAGACAGCTCCTTCTATGGCTACACCTTC.

This chain links TRBV12-3 or TRBV12-4 with TRBJ2-5; 8 positions match TRBD2. The trim removed 4 bases at V and 5 bases at J, leaving 9 bases unmatched. This CDR3 comprises 15 residues. The CDR3 sequence is CASSSSGTRGETQYF. As DNA, the CDR3 is TGTGCCAGCAGTTCCTCCGGGACTAGAGGGGAGACCCAGTACTTC.

The V call is TRBV5-1, the J call TRBJ1-1; 7 bases are a match to TRBD1. CDR1 and CDR2 from the germline V gene are SGHRS and YFSETQ. The CDR3 contains 14 residues. Unmatched junction bases numbered 8, after V lost 4 bases and J lost 5 bases. CDR3 in amino acids: CASSPGGQRTEAFF. The CDR3 region has the DNA TGCGCCAGCAGCCCGGGGGGACAGCGAACTGAAGCTTTCTTT.

In its sample, this clonotype was seen many times. In nucleotides, the CDR3 is TGCAGCGTTGTCCGGGGAGGGGAGCTGTTTTTT. Encoded protein: CSVVRGGELFF. The V call is TRBV29-1, the J call TRBJ2-2; TRBD2 might be the D (5 bases). Trimming removed 4 bases from V and 8 bases from J, with 8 bases in between. This CDR3 has 11 residues. Germline CDR1 is SQVTM and CDR2 is ANQGSEA.

The chain employs TRBV6-2 or TRBV6-3 and TRBJ2-2; TRBD1 might be the D (5 bases). CDR3 length: 16 amino acids. Germline V gene data show CDR1 as MNHEY and CDR2 as SVGEGT. The V gene lost 2 bases and the J gene lost 1 base, with 11 bases spanning the gap. For the CDR3, the DNA is TGTGCCAGCAGTTACCGCATAACAGGGAACACCGGGGAGCTGTTTTTT. This sequence encodes CASSYRITGNTGELFF.

This clonotype was observed at least ten times. V is TRBV28 and J is TRBJ1-5; 7 bases align to TRBD1. The germline gives CDR1 MDHEN, CDR2 SYDVKM. The CDR3 consists of 15 residues. Germline trimming cut 6 bases from V and 0 bases from J; bases unmatched to any gene: 5. CDR3 in amino acids: CASSRHRGSNQPQHF. CDR3 sequence (DNA): TGTGCCAGCAGCAGACACAGGGGTAGCAATCAGCCCCAGCATTTT.